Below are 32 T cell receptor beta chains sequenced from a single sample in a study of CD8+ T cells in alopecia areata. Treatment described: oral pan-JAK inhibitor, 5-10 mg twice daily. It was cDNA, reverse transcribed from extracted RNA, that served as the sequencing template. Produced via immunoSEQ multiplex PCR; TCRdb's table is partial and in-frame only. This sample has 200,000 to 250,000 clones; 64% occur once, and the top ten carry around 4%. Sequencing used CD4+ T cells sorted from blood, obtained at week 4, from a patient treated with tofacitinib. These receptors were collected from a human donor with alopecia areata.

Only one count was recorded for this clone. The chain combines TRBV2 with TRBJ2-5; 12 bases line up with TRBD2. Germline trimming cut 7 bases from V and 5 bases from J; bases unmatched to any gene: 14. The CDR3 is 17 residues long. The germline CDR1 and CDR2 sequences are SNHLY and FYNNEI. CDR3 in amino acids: CASTSGLAGPHEETQYF. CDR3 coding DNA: TGTGCCAGCACTTCGGGACTAGCGGGTCCCCACGAGGAGACCCAGTACTTC. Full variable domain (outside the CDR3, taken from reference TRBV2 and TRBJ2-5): EPEVTQTPSHQVTQMGQEVILRCVPISNHLYFYWYRQILGQKVEFLVSFYNNEISEKSEIFDDQFSVERPDGSNFTLKIRSTKLEDSAMYFCASTSGLAGPHEETQYFGPGTRLLVL.

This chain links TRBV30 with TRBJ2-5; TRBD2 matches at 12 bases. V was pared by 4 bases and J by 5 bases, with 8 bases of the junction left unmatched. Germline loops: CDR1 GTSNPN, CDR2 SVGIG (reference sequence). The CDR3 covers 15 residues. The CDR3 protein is CAWTRMTSGGETQYF. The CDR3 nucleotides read TGTGCCTGGACGCGAATGACTAGCGGGGGTGAGACCCAGTACTTC.

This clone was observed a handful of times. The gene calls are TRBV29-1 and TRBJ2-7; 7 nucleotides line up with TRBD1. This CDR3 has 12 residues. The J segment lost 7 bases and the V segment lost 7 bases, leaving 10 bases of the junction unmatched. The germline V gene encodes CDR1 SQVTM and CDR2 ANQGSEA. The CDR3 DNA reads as TGCAGCGGGCGCGTAGGGGGCGGGGAGCAGTACTTC. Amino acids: CSGRVGGGEQYF.

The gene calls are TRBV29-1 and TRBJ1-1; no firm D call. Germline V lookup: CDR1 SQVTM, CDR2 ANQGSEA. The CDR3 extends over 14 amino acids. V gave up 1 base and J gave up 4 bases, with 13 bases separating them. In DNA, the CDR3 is TGCAGCGTTGAAGTACGAGTTCCGAGCACTGAAGCTTTCTTT. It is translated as CSVEVRVPSTEAFF.

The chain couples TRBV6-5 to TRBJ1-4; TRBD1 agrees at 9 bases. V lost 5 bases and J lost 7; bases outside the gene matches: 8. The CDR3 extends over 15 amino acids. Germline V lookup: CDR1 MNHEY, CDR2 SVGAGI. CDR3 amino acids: CASSLGQGLGEKLFF. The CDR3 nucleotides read TGTGCCAGCAGTCTTGGACAGGGGCTGGGTGAAAAACTGTTTTTT.

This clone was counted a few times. Here the CDR3 reads CASTAGDWETQYF. In DNA, the CDR3 is TGTGCCAGCACCGCGGGAGATTGGGAGACCCAGTACTTC. This chain uses TRBV6-1 with TRBJ2-5, with 7 bases matching TRBD2. Germline trimming cut 7 bases from V and 5 bases from J; bases unmatched to any gene: 7. This CDR3 region has 13 residues. Germline CDR1 is MNHNS and CDR2 is SASEGT.

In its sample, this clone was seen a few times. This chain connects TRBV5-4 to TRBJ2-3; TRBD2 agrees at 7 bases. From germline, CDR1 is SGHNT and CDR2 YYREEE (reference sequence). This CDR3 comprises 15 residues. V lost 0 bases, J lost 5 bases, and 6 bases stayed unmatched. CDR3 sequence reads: CASSLDQRGIDTQYF. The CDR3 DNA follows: TGTGCCAGCAGCTTGGATCAGCGGGGAATAGATACGCAGTATTTT.

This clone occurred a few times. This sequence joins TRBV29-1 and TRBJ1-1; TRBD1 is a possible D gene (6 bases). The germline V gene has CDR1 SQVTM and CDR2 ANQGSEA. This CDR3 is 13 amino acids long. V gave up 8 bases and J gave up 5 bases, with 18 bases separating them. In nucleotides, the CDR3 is TGCAGCCTCCGAAAGTACAGGGAGACTGAAGCTTTCTTT. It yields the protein CSLRKYRETEAFF.

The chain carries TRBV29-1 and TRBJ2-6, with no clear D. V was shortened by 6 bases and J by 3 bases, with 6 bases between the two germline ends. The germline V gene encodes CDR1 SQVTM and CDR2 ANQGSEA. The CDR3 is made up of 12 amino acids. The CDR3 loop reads CSVHFGANVLTF. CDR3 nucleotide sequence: TGCAGCGTCCACTTTGGGGCCAACGTCCTGACTTTC.

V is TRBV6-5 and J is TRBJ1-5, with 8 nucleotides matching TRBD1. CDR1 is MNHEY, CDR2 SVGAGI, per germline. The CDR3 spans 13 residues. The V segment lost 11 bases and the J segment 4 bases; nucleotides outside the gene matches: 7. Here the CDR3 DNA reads TGTGCCGCACGCCAGGGGGCAAATCAGCCCCAGCATTTT. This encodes CAARQGANQPQHF.

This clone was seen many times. The CDR3 loop reads CASSLIGDTQYF. CDR3 DNA: TGTGCCAGCAGCTTAATTGGGGATACGCAGTATTTT. The V call is TRBV11-3, the J call TRBJ2-3; D is unclear. V dropped 2 bases and J dropped 6 bases, with 6 bases sitting between them. Germline-derived CDR1 and CDR2 are SGHNT and YENEEA. The CDR3 runs 12 residues.

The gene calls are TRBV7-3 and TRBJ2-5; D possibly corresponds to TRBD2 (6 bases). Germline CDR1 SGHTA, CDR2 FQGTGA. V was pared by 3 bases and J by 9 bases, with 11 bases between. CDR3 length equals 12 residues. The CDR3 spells CASSLLGGAQYF. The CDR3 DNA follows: TGTGCCAGCAGCTTGCTAGGCGGGGCCCAGTACTTC.

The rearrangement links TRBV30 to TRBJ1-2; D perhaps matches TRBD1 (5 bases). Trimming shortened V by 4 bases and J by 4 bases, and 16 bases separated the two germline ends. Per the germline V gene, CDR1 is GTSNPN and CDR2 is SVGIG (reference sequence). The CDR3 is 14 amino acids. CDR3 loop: CAWTRKDIIYGYTF. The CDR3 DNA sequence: TGTGCCTGGACTAGAAAGGACATCATCTATGGCTACACCTTC.

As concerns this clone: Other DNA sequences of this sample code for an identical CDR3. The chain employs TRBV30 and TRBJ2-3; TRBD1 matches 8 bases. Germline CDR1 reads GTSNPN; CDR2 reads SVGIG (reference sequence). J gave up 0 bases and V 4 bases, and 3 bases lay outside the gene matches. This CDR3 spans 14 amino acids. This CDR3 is CAWTGGLSTDTQYF. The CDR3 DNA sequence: TGTGCCTGGACAGGGGGCTTAAGCACAGATACGCAGTATTTT. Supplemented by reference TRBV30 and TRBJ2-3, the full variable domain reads SQTIHQWPATLVQPVGSPLSLECTVEGTSNPNLYWYRQAAGRGLQLLFYSVGIGQISSEVPQNLSASRPQDRQFILSSKKLLLSDSGFYLCAWTGGLSTDTQYFGPGTRLTVL.

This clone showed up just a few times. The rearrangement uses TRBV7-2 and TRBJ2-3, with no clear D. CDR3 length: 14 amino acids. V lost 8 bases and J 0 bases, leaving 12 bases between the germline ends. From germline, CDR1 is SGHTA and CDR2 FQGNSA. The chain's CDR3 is CASLYGASTDTQYF. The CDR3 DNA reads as TGTGCCAGCCTGTACGGCGCAAGCACAGATACGCAGTATTTT.

The CDR3 spells CAWSGINYGYTF. The CDR3 DNA is TGTGCCTGGAGTGGGATTAACTATGGCTACACCTTC. The rearrangement links TRBV30 to TRBJ1-2; D remains unclear. Germline V gives CDR1 GTSNPN, CDR2 SVGIG (reference sequence). Trimming cost V 1 base and J 1 base, with 4 bases left between them. CDR3 length: 12 residues.

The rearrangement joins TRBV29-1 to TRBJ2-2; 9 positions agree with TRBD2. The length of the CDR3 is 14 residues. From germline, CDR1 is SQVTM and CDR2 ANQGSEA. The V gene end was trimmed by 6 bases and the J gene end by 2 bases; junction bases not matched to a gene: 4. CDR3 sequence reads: CSVAGGPNTGELFF. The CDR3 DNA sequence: TGCAGCGTAGCGGGGGGCCCTAACACCGGGGAGCTGTTTTTT.

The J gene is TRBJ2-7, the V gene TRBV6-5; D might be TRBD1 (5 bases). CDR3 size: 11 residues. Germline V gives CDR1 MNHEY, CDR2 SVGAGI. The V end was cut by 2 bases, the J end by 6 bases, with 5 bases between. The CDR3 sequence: CASSYGAEQYF. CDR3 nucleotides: TGTGCCAGCAGTTACGGGGCCGAGCAGTACTTC.

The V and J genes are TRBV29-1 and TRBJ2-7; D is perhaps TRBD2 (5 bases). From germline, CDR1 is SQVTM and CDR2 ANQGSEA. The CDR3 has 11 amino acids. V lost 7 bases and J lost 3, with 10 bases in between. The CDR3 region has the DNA TGCAGCGCCGGGATAGGCTACGAGCAGTACTTC. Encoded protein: CSAGIGYEQYF.

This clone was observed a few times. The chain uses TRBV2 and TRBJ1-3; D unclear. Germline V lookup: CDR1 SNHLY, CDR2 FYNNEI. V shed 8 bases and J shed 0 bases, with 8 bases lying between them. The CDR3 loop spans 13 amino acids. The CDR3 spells CASRLSSGNTIYF. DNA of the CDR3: TGTGCCAGCCGTTTGAGCTCTGGAAACACCATATATTTT.

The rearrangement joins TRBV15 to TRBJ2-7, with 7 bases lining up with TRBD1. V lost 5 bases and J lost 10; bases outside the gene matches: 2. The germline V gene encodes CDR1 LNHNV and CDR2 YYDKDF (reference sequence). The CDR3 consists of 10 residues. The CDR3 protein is CATSGDRQYF. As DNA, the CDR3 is TGTGCCACCAGCGGGGACAGACAGTACTTC.

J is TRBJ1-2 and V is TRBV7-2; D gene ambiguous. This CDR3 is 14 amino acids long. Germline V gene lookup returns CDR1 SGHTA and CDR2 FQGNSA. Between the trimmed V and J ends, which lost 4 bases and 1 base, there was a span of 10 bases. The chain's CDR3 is CASSSRPSNYGYTF. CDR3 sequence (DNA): TGTGCCAGCAGCTCCCGTCCCAGTAACTATGGCTACACCTTC.

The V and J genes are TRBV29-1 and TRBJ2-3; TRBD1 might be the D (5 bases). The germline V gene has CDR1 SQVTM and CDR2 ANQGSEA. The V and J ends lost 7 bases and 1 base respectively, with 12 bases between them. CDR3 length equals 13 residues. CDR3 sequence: CSARRTRTDTQYF. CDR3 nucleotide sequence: TGCAGCGCCCGGCGGACACGCACAGATACGCAGTATTTT.

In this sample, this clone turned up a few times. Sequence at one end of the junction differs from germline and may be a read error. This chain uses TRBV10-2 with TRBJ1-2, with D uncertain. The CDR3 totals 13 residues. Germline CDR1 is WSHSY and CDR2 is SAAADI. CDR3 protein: CASRDVRGWSYTF. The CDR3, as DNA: TGCGCCAGCCGTGATGTGCGAGGGTGGAGCTACACCTTC.

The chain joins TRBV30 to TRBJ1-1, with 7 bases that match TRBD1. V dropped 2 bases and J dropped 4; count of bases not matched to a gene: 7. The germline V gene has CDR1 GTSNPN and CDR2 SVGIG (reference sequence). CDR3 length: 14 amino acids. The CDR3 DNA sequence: TGTGCCTGGAGTATAGGAGGGGGCAGCACTGAAGCTTTCTTT. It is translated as CAWSIGGGSTEAFF.

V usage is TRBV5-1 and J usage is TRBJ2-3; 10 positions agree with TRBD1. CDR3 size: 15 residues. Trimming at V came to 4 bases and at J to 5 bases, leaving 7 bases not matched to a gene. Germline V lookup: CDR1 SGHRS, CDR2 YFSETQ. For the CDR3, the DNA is TGCGCCAGCAGCCCGGGACAGGGGTCTGGAGATACGCAGTATTTT. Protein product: CASSPGQGSGDTQYF. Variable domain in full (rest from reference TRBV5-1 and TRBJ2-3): KAGVTQTPRYLIKTRGQQVTLSCSPISGHRSVSWYQQTPGQGLQFLFEYFSETQRNKGNFPGRFSGRQFSNSRSEMNVSTLELGDSALYLCASSPGQGSGDTQYFGPGTRLTVL.

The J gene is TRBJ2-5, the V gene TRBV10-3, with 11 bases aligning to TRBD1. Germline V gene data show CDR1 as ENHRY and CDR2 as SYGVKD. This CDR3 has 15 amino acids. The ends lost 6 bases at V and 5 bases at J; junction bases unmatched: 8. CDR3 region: CAISGTGGRYETQYF. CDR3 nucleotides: TGTGCCATCAGCGGGACAGGGGGTCGTTACGAGACCCAGTACTTC.

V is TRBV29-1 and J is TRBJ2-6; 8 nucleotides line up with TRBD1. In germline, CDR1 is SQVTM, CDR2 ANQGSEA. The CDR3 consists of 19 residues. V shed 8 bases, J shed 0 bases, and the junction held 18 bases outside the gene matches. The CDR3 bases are TGCAGCCTGTATGTGGACAGGGAGGTATTAGGCTCTGGGGCCAACGTCCTGACTTTC. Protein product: CSLYVDREVLGSGANVLTF.

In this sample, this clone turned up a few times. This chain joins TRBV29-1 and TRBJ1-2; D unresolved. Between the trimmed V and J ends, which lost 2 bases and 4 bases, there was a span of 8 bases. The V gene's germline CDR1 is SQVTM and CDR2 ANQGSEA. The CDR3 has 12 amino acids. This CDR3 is CSVESGFYGYTF. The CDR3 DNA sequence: TGCAGCGTTGAATCCGGGTTCTATGGCTACACCTTC.

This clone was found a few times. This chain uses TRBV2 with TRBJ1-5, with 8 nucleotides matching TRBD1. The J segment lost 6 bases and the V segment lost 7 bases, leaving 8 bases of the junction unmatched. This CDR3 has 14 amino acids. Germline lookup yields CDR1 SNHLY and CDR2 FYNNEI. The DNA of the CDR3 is TGTGCCAGCACAACTCAGGGGGCAGGTCAGCCCCAGCATTTT. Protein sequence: CASTTQGAGQPQHF. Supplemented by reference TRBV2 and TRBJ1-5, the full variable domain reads EPEVTQTPSHQVTQMGQEVILRCVPISNHLYFYWYRQILGQKVEFLVSFYNNEISEKSEIFDDQFSVERPDGSNFTLKIRSTKLEDSAMYFCASTTQGAGQPQHFGDGTRLSIL.

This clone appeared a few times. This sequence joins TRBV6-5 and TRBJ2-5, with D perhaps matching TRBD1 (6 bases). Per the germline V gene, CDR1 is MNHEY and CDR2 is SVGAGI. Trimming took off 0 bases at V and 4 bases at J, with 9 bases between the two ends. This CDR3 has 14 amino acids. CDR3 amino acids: CASSYSQGPETQYF. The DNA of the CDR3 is TGTGCCAGCAGTTACTCACAGGGACCAGAGACCCAGTACTTC.

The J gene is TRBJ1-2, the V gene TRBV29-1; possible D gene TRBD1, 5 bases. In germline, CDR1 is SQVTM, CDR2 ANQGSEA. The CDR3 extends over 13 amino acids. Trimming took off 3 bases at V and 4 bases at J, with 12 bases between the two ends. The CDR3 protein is CSVDGQGIYGYTF. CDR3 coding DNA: TGCAGCGTTGATGGGCAGGGCATCTATGGCTACACCTTC.